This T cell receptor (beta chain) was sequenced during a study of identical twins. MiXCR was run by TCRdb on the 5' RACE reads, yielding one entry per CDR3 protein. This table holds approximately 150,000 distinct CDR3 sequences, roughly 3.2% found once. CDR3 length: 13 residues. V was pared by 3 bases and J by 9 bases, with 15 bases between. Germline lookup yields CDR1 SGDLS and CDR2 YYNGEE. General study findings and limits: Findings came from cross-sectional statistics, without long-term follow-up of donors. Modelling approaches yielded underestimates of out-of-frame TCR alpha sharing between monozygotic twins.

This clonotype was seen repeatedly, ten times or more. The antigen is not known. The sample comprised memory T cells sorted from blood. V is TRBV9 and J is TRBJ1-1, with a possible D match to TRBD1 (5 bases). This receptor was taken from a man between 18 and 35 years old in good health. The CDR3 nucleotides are TGTGCCAGCAGCGGGACCTGGGGGGGTCAAGCTTTCTTT. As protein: CASSGTWGGQAFF.